This TCR beta chain was retrieved from a study of identical twins (dated by TCRdb to 2015 to 2016). Concerning the study at large: TCR alpha and beta repertoires from monozygotic twins, unrelated adults of various ages and cord blood were deep-sequenced to test whether fetal clonotypes persist. Replicate twin experiments were performed at different times using different library preparation protocols to rule out contamination. Results and caveats for the whole study, not just this receptor: Zero-insertion analyses could be partly confounded by invariant T cells such as MAIT and iNKT, although diverse VJ usage argued against such confounding for most clonotypes. In beta out-of-frame sequences, excess twin sharing was weaker, because having fewer shared sequences lowered the signal-to-noise ratio. Compared with coincidental sharing between unrelated individuals, out-of-frame TCR alpha sequences shared between twins showed an excess of sequences with low generation probability. Because the same donors could not be followed over many years, the conclusions relied on cross-sectional statistical analysis. In monozygotic twins, recombination models systematically underestimated out-of-frame TCR alpha sharing, but the models matched the sharing seen between unrelated individuals. Fewer insertions were carried by abundant cord blood beta clonotypes, a similar but weaker trend appeared in young adult naive repertoires, and no such trend appeared in memory repertoires.

All donors were healthy Caucasians. Miltenyi CD45RO+ enrichment and human naive T-cell isolation kits were used to isolate memory (CD45RO+) and naive T cells from PBMC. In its sample, this clonotype was seen many times. The specificity of this receptor is unknown. Base qualities are not recorded, but no much larger clone differs from it by a single base. Libraries were made using 5' RACE. Sequencer: Illumina HiSeq 2000. Template switching introduced a universal primer binding site; the final cDNA contained a unique molecular identifier, enabling accurate counting of TCR cDNA molecules. First-strand cDNA for TCR alpha and beta chains was synthesized from specific primers in the conserved constant-segment region. To control for contamination, each cDNA library was double barcoded with a SMART-Mk sample barcode plus Illumina barcodes. TruSeq adapter sequences and Illumina sample barcodes were added in two successive PCR steps. The TCR alpha and beta cDNA libraries were sequenced on the Illumina HiSeq platform using custom primers. Turning to the authors' computational methods: MiGEC was used to process raw reads and extract unique molecular identifiers, and MiXCR was used to find CDR3 positions. Recombination models were inferred per individual with the repgenHMM and IGoR tools using an EM algorithm. The analysis of shared clonotypes was done with the tcR package in R, with sharing normalized by the product of cloneset sizes. Out-of-frame nonproductive sequences were analyzed to study raw recombination free of thymic and clonal selection effects. TCRdb applied fastp at Q25 and MiXCR to the public reads, then kept only in-frame beta chains. Rows are combined by CDR3 protein, so each entry shows the most common genes and DNA. These V and J calls rely on TCRdb rather than the paper's analysis. Recorded for this sample are over 200,000 distinct CDR3 sequences; under 12% of them occurred a single time. About 9% of the sample comes from the top ten.

The germline ends are 12 bases apart after V is trimmed by 11 bases and J by 1 base. The CDR3 starts with the cysteine, ends with the phenylalanine, and has 13 residues. Solely the CDR3 DNA is kept, with 39 bases framed from the first base. CDR1 MDHEN and CDR2 SYDVKM were looked up in the germline V gene. The sequence came from a man aged 45-65 years in good health. Sequenced: memory T cells sorted from blood. The cell subset or site label, read with the paper, signifies: CD45RO+ enriched T cells. The V and J genes are TRBV28 and TRBJ1-5; a weak D assignment points to TRBD1 (5 bases agree). In nucleotide form, the sequence is TGTGCCGGCAATTGGGACAGCAATCAGCCCCAGCATTTT. The translation is CAGNWDSNQPQHF. Extended through the reference TRBV28 and TRBJ1-5 proteins, this CDR3 yields the full variable domain: DVKVTQSSRYLVKRTGEKVFLECVQDMDHENMFWYRQDPGLGLRLIYFSYDVKMKEKGDIPEGYSVSREKKERFSLILESASTNQTSMYLCAGNWDSNQPQHFGDGTRLSIL.